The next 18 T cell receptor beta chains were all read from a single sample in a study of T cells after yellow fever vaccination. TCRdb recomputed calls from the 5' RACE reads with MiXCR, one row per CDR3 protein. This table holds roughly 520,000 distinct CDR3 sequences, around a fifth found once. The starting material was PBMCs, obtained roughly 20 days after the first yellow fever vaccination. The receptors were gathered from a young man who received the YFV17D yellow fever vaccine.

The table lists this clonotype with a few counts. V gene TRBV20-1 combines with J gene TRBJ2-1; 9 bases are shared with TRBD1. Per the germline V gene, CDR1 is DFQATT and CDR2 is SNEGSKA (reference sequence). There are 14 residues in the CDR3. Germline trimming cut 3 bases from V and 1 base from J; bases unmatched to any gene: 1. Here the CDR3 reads CSARGTGSYNEQFF. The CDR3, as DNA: TGCAGTGCTAGGGGGACAGGGTCCTACAATGAGCAGTTCTTC.

The CDR3 is CASSLRHGQSYEQYF. For the CDR3, the DNA is TGTGCCAGCAGCTTACGCCACGGTCAGAGCTACGAGCAGTACTTC. The chain uses TRBV11-2 and TRBJ2-7; D uncertain. Germline CDR1 reads SGHAT; CDR2 reads FQNNGV. V dropped 2 bases and J dropped 3 bases, with 14 bases sitting between them. The CDR3 runs 15 residues.

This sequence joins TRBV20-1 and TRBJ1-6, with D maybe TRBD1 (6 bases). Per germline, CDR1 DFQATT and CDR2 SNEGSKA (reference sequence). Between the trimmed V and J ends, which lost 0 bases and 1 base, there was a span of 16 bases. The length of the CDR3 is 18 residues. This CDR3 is CSARDRGRGQSYNSPLHF. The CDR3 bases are TGCAGTGCTAGAGATCGGGGTCGGGGGCAGTCCTATAATTCACCCCTCCACTTT.

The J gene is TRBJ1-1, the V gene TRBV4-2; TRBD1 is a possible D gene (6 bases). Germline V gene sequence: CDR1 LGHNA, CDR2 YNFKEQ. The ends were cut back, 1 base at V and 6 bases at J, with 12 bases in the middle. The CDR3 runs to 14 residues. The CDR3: CASSQVTGRAEAFF. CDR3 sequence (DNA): TGTGCCAGCAGCCAAGTTACAGGGCGCGCTGAAGCTTTCTTT.

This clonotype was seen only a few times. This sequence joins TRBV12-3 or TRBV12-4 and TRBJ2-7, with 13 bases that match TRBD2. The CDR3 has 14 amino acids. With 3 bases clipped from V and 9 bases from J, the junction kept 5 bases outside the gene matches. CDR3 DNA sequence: TGTGCCAGCAGTTTGGGGACTAGCGGGGCGTCGCAGTACTTC. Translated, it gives CASSLGTSGASQYF.

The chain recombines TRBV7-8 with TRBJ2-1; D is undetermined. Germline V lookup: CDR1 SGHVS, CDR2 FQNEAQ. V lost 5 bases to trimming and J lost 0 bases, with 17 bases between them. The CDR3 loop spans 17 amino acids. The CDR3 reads CASSLRISVSSYNEQFF. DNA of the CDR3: TGTGCCAGCAGCCTCCGTATATCCGTGAGCTCCTACAATGAGCAGTTCTTC.

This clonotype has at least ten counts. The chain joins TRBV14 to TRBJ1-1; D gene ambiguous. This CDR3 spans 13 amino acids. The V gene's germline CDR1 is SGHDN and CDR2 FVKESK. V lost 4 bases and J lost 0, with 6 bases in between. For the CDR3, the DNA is TGTGCCAGCAGCCGCACAGTGAACACTGAAGCTTTCTTT. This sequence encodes CASSRTVNTEAFF. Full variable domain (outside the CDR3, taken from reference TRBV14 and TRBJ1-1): EAGVTQFPSHSVIEKGQTVTLRCDPISGHDNLYWYRRVMGKEIKFLLHFVKESKQDESGMPNNRFLAERTGGTYSTLKVQPAELEDSGVYFCASSRTVNTEAFFGQGTRLTVV.

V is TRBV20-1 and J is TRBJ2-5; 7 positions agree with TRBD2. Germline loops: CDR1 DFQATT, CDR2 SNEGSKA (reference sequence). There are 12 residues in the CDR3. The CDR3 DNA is TGCAGACCGGGCGGGGGAGGAGAGACCCAGTACTTC. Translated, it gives CRPGGGGETQYF.

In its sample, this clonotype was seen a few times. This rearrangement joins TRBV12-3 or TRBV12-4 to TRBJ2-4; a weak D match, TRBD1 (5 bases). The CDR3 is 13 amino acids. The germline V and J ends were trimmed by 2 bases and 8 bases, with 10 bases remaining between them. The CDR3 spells CASSLLGADIQYF. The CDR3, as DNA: TGTGCCAGCAGTTTATTAGGGGCGGACATTCAGTACTTC.

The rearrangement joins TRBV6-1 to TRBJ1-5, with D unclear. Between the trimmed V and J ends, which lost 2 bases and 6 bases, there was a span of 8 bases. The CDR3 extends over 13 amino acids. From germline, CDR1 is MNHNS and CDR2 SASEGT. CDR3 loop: CASSELVGQPQHF. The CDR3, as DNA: TGTGCCAGCAGTGAATTGGTTGGTCAGCCCCAGCATTTT.

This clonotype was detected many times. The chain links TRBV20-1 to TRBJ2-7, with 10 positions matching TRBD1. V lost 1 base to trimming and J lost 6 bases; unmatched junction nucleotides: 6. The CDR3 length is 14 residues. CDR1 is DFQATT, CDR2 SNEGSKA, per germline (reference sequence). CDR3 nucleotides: TGCAGTGCTAGAGTTCGGGACAGGGGTTCCGAGCAGTACTTC. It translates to CSARVRDRGSEQYF.

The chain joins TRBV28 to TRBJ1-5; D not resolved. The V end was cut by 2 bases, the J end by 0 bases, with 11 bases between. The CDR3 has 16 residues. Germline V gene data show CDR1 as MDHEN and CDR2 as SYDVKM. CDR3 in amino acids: CASSLKSFLSNQPQHF. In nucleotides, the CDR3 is TGTGCCAGCAGTTTAAAGTCCTTCCTTAGCAATCAGCCCCAGCATTTT.

CDR3 amino acids: CASSPRGTGWNEKLFF. The CDR3 DNA reads TGTGCCAGCAGCCCGAGAGGGACAGGATGGAATGAAAAACTGTTTTTT. The V gene is TRBV7-9, the J gene TRBJ1-4; 8 nucleotides align to TRBD1. The CDR3 runs 16 residues. CDR1 is SEHNR and CDR2 is FQNEAQ in the germline V gene (reference sequence). The junction had 10 bases not matched to a gene; V was cut back by 5 bases and J by 5 bases.

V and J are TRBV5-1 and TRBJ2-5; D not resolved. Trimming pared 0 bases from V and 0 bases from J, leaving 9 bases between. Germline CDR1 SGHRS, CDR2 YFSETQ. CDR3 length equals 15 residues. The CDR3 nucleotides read TGCGCCAGCAGCTTGGATTTCGGTTACCAAGAGACCCAGTACTTC. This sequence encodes CASSLDFGYQETQYF.

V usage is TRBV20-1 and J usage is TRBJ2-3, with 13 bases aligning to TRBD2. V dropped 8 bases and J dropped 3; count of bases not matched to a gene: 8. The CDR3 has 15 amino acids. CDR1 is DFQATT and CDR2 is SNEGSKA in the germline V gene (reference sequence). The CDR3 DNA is TGCAGTCCCCAACCGGGACTAGCGGGAACAGATACGCAGTATTTT. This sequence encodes CSPQPGLAGTDTQYF.

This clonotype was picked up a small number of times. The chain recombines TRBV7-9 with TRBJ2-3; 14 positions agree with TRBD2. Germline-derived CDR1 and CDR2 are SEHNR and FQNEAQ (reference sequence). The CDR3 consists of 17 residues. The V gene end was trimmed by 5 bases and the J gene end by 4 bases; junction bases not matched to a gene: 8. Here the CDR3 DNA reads TGTGCCAGCAGCGGACGACTAGCGGGGGGGCCAGCAGATACGCAGTATTTT. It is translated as CASSGRLAGGPADTQYF.

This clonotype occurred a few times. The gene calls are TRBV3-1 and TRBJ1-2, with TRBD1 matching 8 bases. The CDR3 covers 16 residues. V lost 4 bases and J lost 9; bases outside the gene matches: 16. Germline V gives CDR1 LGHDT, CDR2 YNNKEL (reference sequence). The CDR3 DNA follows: TGTGCCAGCAGCCCCGACAGGGGATCGGTTCCTTCTCGCTACACCTTC. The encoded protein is CASSPDRGSVPSRYTF.

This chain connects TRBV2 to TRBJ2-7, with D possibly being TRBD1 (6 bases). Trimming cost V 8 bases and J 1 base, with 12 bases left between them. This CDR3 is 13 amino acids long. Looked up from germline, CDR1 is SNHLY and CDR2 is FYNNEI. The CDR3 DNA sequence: TGTGCCAGCGGCGGACAGTTTTCCTACGAGCAGTACGTC. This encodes CASGGQFSYEQYV.